A selection of T cell receptor beta chains follows, all from one sample in a study of CD8+CD57+ T cells in acquired aplastic anemia. TCRdb used MiXCR to reprocess the reads, holding one entry per CDR3 protein. The profile shows 150,000 to 200,000 distinct CDR3 sequences, roughly 47% of them singletons. The sequenced material came from sorted CD4+, CD8+, or CD8+CD57+ T cells (not recorded which) from PBMCs. The source of these receptors is a human donor in good health. Both conserved end residues are part of each CDR3. D genes are given only for firm matches. The size entry is marked missing in some rows and otherwise reads once, few, many or a size class.

d_call j_call clone_size v_call cdr3_nt cdr3_aa
TRBD1 TRBJ2-7 . TRBV19 TGTGCCAGTAGTGCGGGACAGGGTGGCGAGCAGTACTTC CASSAGQGGEQYF
. TRBJ1-2 . TRBV2 TGTGCCAGCAGTGAAGCGTTGGGTAGCGGCTACACCTTC CASSEALGSGYTF
TRBD1 TRBJ1-1 many TRBV2 TGTGCCAGCAGTTCGGACAGGACGACTGAAGCTTTCTTT CASSSDRTTEAFF
. TRBJ2-1 few TRBV15 TGTGCCACCAGCAGAGGAAGTGGGAGCGGCTCCTACAATGAGCAGTTCTTC CATSRGSGSGSYNEQFF
. TRBJ2-7 few TRBV28 TGTGCCAGCCTGGGGGACTACGAGCAGTACTTC CASLGDYEQYF
. TRBJ1-2 many TRBV3-1 TGTGCCAGCAGCCATACCTATGGCTACACCTTC CASSHTYGYTF
. TRBJ1-2 many TRBV7-2 TGTGCCAGCAGCTTAGTCGCGACGAAATATGGCTACACCTTC CASSLVATKYGYTF
TRBD1 TRBJ2-5 . TRBV20-1 TGCAGTGCTAGTCCCGGGACAGGCGCGGGAGAGACCCAGTACTTC CSASPGTGAGETQYF
TRBD1 TRBJ1-2 . TRBV15 TGTGCCACCAGCGAGGGGACAGGGGTAGGCTACACCTTC CATSEGTGVGYTF
. TRBJ2-2 . TRBV11-2 TGTGCCAGCAGCTTAGATCTAGGAAACACCGGGGAGCTGTTTTTT CASSLDLGNTGELFF
. TRBJ2-3 once TRBV2 TGTGCCAGCAAGGCCACCCAGGGGTTCGGTACGCAGTATTTT CASKATQGFGTQYF
. TRBJ2-3 once TRBV9 TGTGCCAGCAGCGTAATTGGAGATACGCAGTATTTT CASSVIGDTQYF
. TRBJ1-1 . TRBV7-9 TGTGCCAGCAGCTTGATTACGGGGGCGAACACTGAAGCTTTCTTT CASSLITGANTEAFF
TRBD2 TRBJ2-5 many TRBV3-1 TGTGCCAGCAAGCGGATGCGGGCGGGAGGACAAGAGACCCAGTACTTC CASKRMRAGGQETQYF
TRBD1 TRBJ1-2 . TRBV29-1 TGCAGCGTCCGCCGACAGGGAGGGTACTATGGCTACACCTTC CSVRRQGGYYGYTF
. TRBJ1-6 . TRBV7-9 TGTGCCAGCAGCCAAGATAAGTGGGTTCGATCACCCCTCCACTTT CASSQDKWVRSPLHF
. TRBJ2-2 . TRBV24-1 TGTGCCACCATGGGTGACACCGGGGAGCTGTTTTTT CATMGDTGELFF
TRBD1 TRBJ2-7 . TRBV15 TGTGCCACCAGCAGCTACAGGGGGCTCTACGAGCAGTACTTC CATSSYRGLYEQYF
TRBD1 TRBJ2-1 . TRBV29-1 TGCAGCCTAAACAGGGGACGGGCCTACAATGAGCAGTTCTTC CSLNRGRAYNEQFF
. TRBJ2-5 . TRBV19 TGTGCCAGTACCACAGGGGGGGCCCAGTACTTC CASTTGGAQYF
. TRBJ1-1 . TRBV12-3/TRBV12-4 TGTGCCAGCAGTTTAAGACAGGATAACACTGAAGCTTTCTTT CASSLRQDNTEAFF
. TRBJ1-5 many TRBV20-1 TGCAGTGCTAGAGATTTGATGGGGGAGAGGGTGCCCCAGCATTTT CSARDLMGERVPQHF
. TRBJ1-1 many TRBV5-4 TGTGCCAGCAGCGTGGACAGTAAGAACACTGAAGCTTTCTTT CASSVDSKNTEAFF
. TRBJ1-4 once TRBV20-1 TGCAGTGCCCGCCGTGTAGCAACTAATGAAAAACTGTTTTTT CSARRVATNEKLFF
TRBD2 TRBJ2-1 . TRBV15 TGTACCACCCTTTCTAGCGGGAGGCCCCTCTCGAACAATGAGCAGTTCTTC CTTLSSGRPLSNNEQFF
. TRBJ1-1 many TRBV20-1 TGCAGTGCTAGTATGGGGGTCGCTAACACTGAAGCTTTCTTT CSASMGVANTEAFF
. TRBJ1-1 . TRBV7-2 TGTGCCAGCGGCGCATTCGGACGCCTGAACACTGAAGCTTTCTTT CASGAFGRLNTEAFF
TRBD1 TRBJ2-6 many TRBV6-1 TGTGCCAGCAAGGTGACAGGGCTAAGCTCTGGGGCCAACGTCCTGACTTTC CASKVTGLSSGANVLTF
. TRBJ2-7 few TRBV10-2 TGCGCCAGCAGTGAGTCGTTGGGGACCTACGAGCAGTACTTC CASSESLGTYEQYF
. TRBJ1-1 . TRBV2 TGTGCCAGCAGTTTAGACAGTAACACTGAAGCTTTCTTT CASSLDSNTEAFF
TRBD2 TRBJ2-2 . TRBV6-1 TGTGCCAGCAGACCACTAGCGAGAATTAACACCGGGGAGCTGTTTTTT CASRPLARINTGELFF
. TRBJ2-1 . TRBV24-1 TGCGCCACCTGTGATCGGGCAAAAACGCAGTTCTTC CATCDRAKTQFF
. TRBJ2-7 . TRBV6-1 TGTGCCAACAGTGAATGGGGAGAGCAGTACTTC CANSEWGEQYF
. TRBJ1-6 once TRBV15 TGTGCCACCAGCAGTGCGGACAGATATAATTCACCCCTCCACTTT CATSSADRYNSPLHF
. TRBJ2-3 few TRBV2 TGTGCCAGCAGTGGCGGGCAGTTCACAGATACGCAGTATTTT CASSGGQFTDTQYF
. TRBJ1-1 . TRBV10-3 TGTGCCATCAGTCAAGCCTTGAGTGGGACTGAAGCTTTCTTT CAISQALSGTEAFF
TRBD1 TRBJ1-1 few TRBV2 TGTGCCAGCAGTGCAGACAGGGTCATGAACACTGAAGCTTTCTTT CASSADRVMNTEAFF
. TRBJ1-6 many TRBV9 TGTGCCAGCAGCGGGACACCTGGCAATTCACCCCTCCACTTT CASSGTPGNSPLHF
TRBD1 TRBJ1-1 . TRBV20-1 TGCAGTGCTAGAGATTCGGACAGGGGCCTGTTCATGGACACTGAAGCTTTCTTT CSARDSDRGLFMDTEAFF
TRBD1 TRBJ1-2 many TRBV5-1 TGCGCCAGCAGCACCCAGGGACAGGTGAACTATGGCTACACCTTC CASSTQGQVNYGYTF
. TRBJ2-3 . TRBV24-1 TGTGCCACCAGTGTGGGGCTAGATACGCAGTATTTT CATSVGLDTQYF
. TRBJ2-5 . TRBV10-3 TGTGCCAGCAGGATGGGATTTTATCAAGAGACCCAGTACTTC CASRMGFYQETQYF
. TRBJ1-2 . TRBV14 TGTGCCAGCAGCCAAGAGGGCTATGGCTACACCTTC CASSQEGYGYTF
. TRBJ2-6 many TRBV10-2 TGCGCCAGCAGTGACTCGTGGGCGCCCGGGGCCAACGTCCTGACTTTC CASSDSWAPGANVLTF